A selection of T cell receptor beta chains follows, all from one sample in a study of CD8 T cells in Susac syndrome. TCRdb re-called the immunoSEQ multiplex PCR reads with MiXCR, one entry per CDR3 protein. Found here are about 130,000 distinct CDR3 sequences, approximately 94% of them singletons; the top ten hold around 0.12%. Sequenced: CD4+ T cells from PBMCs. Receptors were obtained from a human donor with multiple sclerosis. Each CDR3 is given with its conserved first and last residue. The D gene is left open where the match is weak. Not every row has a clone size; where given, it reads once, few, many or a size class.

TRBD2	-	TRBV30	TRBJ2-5	CAWSRLAGAETQYF	TGTGCCTGGAGCCGACTAGCGGGGGCAGAGACCCAGTACTTC
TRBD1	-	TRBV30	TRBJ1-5	CAWNTGDNQPQHF	TGTGCCTGGAATACAGGGGACAATCAGCCCCAGCATTTT
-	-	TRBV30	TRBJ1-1	CAKAQGLIAFF	TGTGCCAAGGCGCAGGGACTTATAGCTTTCTTT
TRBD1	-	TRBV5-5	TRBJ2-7	CASSLGQGTFYEQYF	TGTGCCAGCAGCTTAGGACAGGGGACCTTCTACGAGCAGTACTTC
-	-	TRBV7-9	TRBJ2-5	CASSFLVETQYF	TGTGCCAGCAGCTTTCTAGTTGAGACCCAGTACTTC
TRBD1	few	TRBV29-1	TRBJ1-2	CSVEPRGPRNYGYTF	TGCAGCGTTGAGCCCAGGGGGCCTCGTAACTATGGCTACACCTTC
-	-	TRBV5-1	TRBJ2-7	CASRSEWTASGEQYF	TGCGCCAGCAGATCCGAATGGACAGCATCTGGCGAGCAGTACTTC
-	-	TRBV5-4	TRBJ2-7	CASSRDSGTSYEQYF	TGTGCCAGCAGCCGGGACTCGGGGACCTCCTACGAGCAGTACTTC
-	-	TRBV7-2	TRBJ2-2	CASSLVGLPNTGELFF	TGTGCCAGCAGCTTAGTTGGACTCCCGAACACCGGGGAGCTGTTTTTT
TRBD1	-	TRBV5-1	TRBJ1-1	CASSHSTGNTEVFF	TGCGCCAGCAGCCATTCGACAGGGAACACTGAAGTTTTCTTT
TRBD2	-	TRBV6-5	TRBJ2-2	CASTKRGRGSGELFF	TGTGCCAGCACCAAGCGGGGAAGAGGGTCCGGGGAGCTGTTTTTT
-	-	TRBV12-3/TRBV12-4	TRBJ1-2	CASSPRGATIYGYTF	TGTGCCAGCAGTCCACGAGGGGCCACAATATATGGCTACACCTTC
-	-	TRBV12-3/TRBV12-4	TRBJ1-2	CASSSPGMESYGYTF	TGTGCCAGCAGTTCTCCAGGGATGGAATCCTATGGCTACACCTTC
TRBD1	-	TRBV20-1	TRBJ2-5	CSAGRGTGLETQYF	TGCAGTGCTGGCCGTGGGACAGGGCTAGAGACCCAGTACTTC
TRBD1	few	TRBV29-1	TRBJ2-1	CSVDPGTGLTYNEQFF	TGCAGCGTTGACCCCGGGACAGGGCTTACCTACAATGAGCAGTTCTTC
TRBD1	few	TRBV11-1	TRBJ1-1	CASSSQGGNTEAFF	TGTGCCAGCAGCTCACAGGGGGGGAACACTGAAGCTTTCTTT
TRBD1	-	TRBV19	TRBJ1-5	CASSIRTGVNQPQHF	TGTGCCAGTAGTATTCGGACAGGGGTCAATCAGCCCCAGCATTTT
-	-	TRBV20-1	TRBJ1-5	CSARALRSNQPQHF	TGCAGTGCTAGGGCCTTAAGGAGCAATCAGCCCCAGCATTTT